This T cell receptor beta chain is drawn from a study of T cell repertoires in cytomegalovirus infection. On the study more broadly: Evidence of both CMV infection and a matching HLA type came from public TCR beta signatures.

V lost 0 bases and J lost 8; bases outside the gene matches: 9. This CDR3 is built from 15 residues. CDR1 and CDR2 (germline): SGHRS, YFSETQ. One entry per CDR3 protein results from TCRdb running MiXCR on the reads. Of 150,000 to 200,000 distinct CDR3 sequences in the sample, about 28% were seen once. The sequencing sample was made of PBMCs. This chain uses TRBV5-1 with TRBJ1-2; 8 bases are a match to TRBD1. The sequence derives from a human donor in good health (CMV status not recorded). Some clones in this sample may be carry-over from other donors' samples. CDR3 bases: TGCGCCAGCAGCTTGGCCACGTCAGGGGGCGACGGCTACACCTTC. Translating gives CASSLATSGGDGYTF.